This T cell receptor beta chain originates from a study of regulatory T cells in long-lasting Graves disease. The CDR3 extends over 16 amino acids. V was shortened by 5 bases and J by 7 bases, with 18 bases between the two germline ends. Germline V CDR1 and CDR2: MNHNS, SASEGT. Time point defined: newly diagnosed GD, antithyroid drugs for less than 3 months. Construction of the TCR library relied on RNA isolated from PBMCs. Sequencing libraries for TCR beta were prepared with iRepertoire HTBI primers and Arm-PCR of CDR3 regions. TCRdb re-called the multiplex PCR reads through MiXCR, storing one row per CDR3 protein. The data show hundreds of thousands of distinct CDR3 sequences, 15% to 20% seen once. The sample was also reused in another study, on T cells in Graves' hyperthyroidism and ophthalmopathy.

The sequencing here drew on peripheral blood mononuclear cells (PBMCs), taken at new diagnosis, from a patient treated with antithyroid drugs. This sequence was found in a woman aged 35 to 60 with Graves disease. The chain uses TRBV6-1 and TRBJ1-6; no definite D call. In nucleotides, the CDR3 is TGTGCCAGCAGTACGGGCCATGCCGCTCGAAATTCACCCCTCCACTTT. This codes for CASSTGHAARNSPLHF.